This T cell receptor (beta chain) was obtained from a study of blood T cell repertoires in COVID-19. As for the study in general: Both acute and convalescent COVID-19 samples were obtained from the United States, Italy and Spain.

Trimming stripped 8 bases from V and 8 bases from J, with 15 bases between. The length of the CDR3 is 13 residues. Looked up from germline, CDR1 is LNHDA and CDR2 is SQIVND (reference sequence). In the original analysis: Reference gene primers were amplified, and this amplification served to estimate nucleated cell counts. TCRdb keeps only in-frame clones here, not all; method: immunoSEQ multiplex PCR. Clonal size and the V and J genes are those of that table, whereas D and trimming came from the DNA. Among about 45,000 clones listed, 88% were seen once. The sequence was collected from a human donor in a cohort sampled during active COVID-19. The chain joins TRBV19 to TRBJ1-4; D unclear. Sequencing was done on a sample of peripheral blood. Here the CDR3 DNA reads TGTGCCAGTGCTTCGAGGGCCTCAGAAAAACTGTTTTTT. Its translation is CASASRASEKLFF.